This is a list of T cell receptor beta chains from one sample in a study of T cell responses to AZD1222 COVID-19 vaccine. Using immunoSEQ multiplex PCR, the repertoire was profiled, and TCRdb retains in-frame clones only, with some absent. In the table there are around 200,000 clones, approximately 91% of which are singletons. Sample: peripheral blood, taken on day 0 of AZD1222 vaccination. These TCRs come from an adult in good health. CDR3s include the opening cysteine and the closing phenylalanine or tryptophan. A D gene is named only where the DNA matches it firmly. Clone size is given for some rows only: seen once, a few or many times, or a class if the clone is expanded.

cdr3_aa	cdr3_nt	j_call	d_call	clone_size	v_call
CASTPGLAAEQYF	TGTGCCAGCACCCCGGGACTAGCGGCCGAGCAGTACTTC	TRBJ2-7	TRBD2	.	TRBV6-2/TRBV6-3
CASSTGPANTEAFF	TGTGCCAGCAGCACAGGGCCTGCGAACACTGAAGCTTTCTTT	TRBJ1-1	.	.	TRBV7-3
CASREQTGYGNTIYF	TGTGCCAGCAGGGAACAGACAGGGTACGGAAACACCATATATTTT	TRBJ1-3	TRBD1	.	TRBV2
CASVRAGGAGNEQFF	TGTGCCAGCGTCCGAGCAGGGGGCGCTGGGAATGAGCAGTTCTTC	TRBJ2-1	TRBD1	.	TRBV5-5
CASTWWEGGEKLFF	TGTGCCAGCACCTGGTGGGAGGGAGGGGAAAAACTGTTTTTT	TRBJ1-4	.	.	TRBV6-5
CASSRGDGSYEQYF	TGCGCCAGCAGCCGAGGGGACGGCTCCTACGAGCAGTACTTC	TRBJ2-7	.	.	TRBV5-1
CASSPPLEYEQYF	TGTGCCAGCAGCCCTCCCTTGGAGTACGAGCAGTACTTC	TRBJ2-7	.	.	TRBV11-2
CASSLFGTGGGDEQFF	TGTGCCAGCAGTTTATTCGGGACAGGGGGCGGAGATGAGCAGTTCTTC	TRBJ2-1	TRBD1	.	TRBV27
CASRSEDRGANVLTF	TGTGCCAGTAGGTCAGAGGACCGCGGGGCCAACGTCCTGACTTTC	TRBJ2-6	.	.	TRBV19
CASSIDRGHEQYF	TGTGCCAGCAGCATAGACAGGGGACACGAGCAGTACTTC	TRBJ2-7	TRBD1	.	TRBV5-8
CASSQEQAGAPYNEQFF	TGTGCCAGCAGCCAAGAGCAAGCGGGAGCCCCCTACAATGAGCAGTTCTTC	TRBJ2-1	TRBD2	.	TRBV4-2
CASSLRQGRSGNTIYF	TGTGCCAGCAGCCTCCGACAGGGCCGCTCTGGAAACACCATATATTTT	TRBJ1-3	TRBD1	.	TRBV13
CASTRGSYNEQFF	TGTGCCAGCACCCGGGGGAGCTACAATGAGCAGTTCTTC	TRBJ2-1	.	.	TRBV2
CASSDQGNLYEQYF	TGTGCCAGCAGTGATCAGGGTAATCTTTACGAGCAGTACTTC	TRBJ2-7	.	.	TRBV2
CASSFWGATEAFF	TGTGCCAGCAGTTTTTGGGGGGCGACTGAAGCTTTCTTT	TRBJ1-1	.	once	TRBV12-3/TRBV12-4
CASSLSPPTASTGELFF	TGTGCCAGCAGCTTATCCCCCCCGACAGCGTCCACCGGGGAGCTGTTTTTT	TRBJ2-2	.	.	TRBV7-3
CASSLGQLMNTEAFF	TGCGCCAGCAGCCTGGGACAGCTCATGAACACTGAAGCTTTCTTT	TRBJ1-1	TRBD1	few	TRBV5-1
CASSLNGQETQYF	TGCGCCAGCAGCTTGAACGGCCAAGAGACCCAGTACTTC	TRBJ2-5	.	.	TRBV5-1
CASSSRTGMGYTF	TGTGCCAGCAGCTCCAGGACAGGGATGGGCTACACCTTC	TRBJ1-2	TRBD1	.	TRBV7-9
CASTASYLSRNTIYF	TGTGCCAGTACGGCCAGCTACCTGTCTCGAAACACCATATATTTT	TRBJ1-3	.	few	TRBV19
CASSYGTPTYNEQFF	TGTGCCAGCAGTTACGGGACACCAACCTACAATGAGCAGTTCTTC	TRBJ2-1	.	once	TRBV6-6
CASSDRHKRVYGYTF	TGTGCCAGCAGTGACAGGCACAAAAGGGTCTATGGCTACACCTTC	TRBJ1-2	.	.	TRBV6-1
CASSPATGGTGELFF	TGTGCCAGCTCACCAGCGACAGGGGGCACCGGGGAGCTGTTTTTT	TRBJ2-2	TRBD1	.	TRBV18
CAISESRTGGYEQYF	TGTGCCATCAGTGAGTCTAGGACAGGGGGCTACGAGCAGTACTTC	TRBJ2-7	TRBD1	.	TRBV10-3
CASSGFRETQYF	TGTGCCAGCAGCGGTTTTAGGGAGACCCAGTACTTC	TRBJ2-5	.	.	TRBV7-2
CASSQRLAGGQSSYEQYF	TGCGCCAGCAGCCAAAGACTAGCGGGGGGGCAAAGCTCCTACGAGCAGTACTTC	TRBJ2-7	TRBD2	.	TRBV4-1
CASSLGQLYEQYF	TGTGCCAGCAGCCTGGGACAGCTCTACGAGCAGTACTTC	TRBJ2-7	TRBD1	.	TRBV12-3/TRBV12-4
CASGVMGSTGELFF	TGTGCCAGTGGGGTAATGGGGAGTACCGGGGAGCTGTTTTTT	TRBJ2-2	.	few	TRBV19
CASSDYYREQGYTF	TGTGCCAGCAGTGACTACTACAGGGAACAAGGCTACACCTTC	TRBJ1-2	.	.	TRBV6-4